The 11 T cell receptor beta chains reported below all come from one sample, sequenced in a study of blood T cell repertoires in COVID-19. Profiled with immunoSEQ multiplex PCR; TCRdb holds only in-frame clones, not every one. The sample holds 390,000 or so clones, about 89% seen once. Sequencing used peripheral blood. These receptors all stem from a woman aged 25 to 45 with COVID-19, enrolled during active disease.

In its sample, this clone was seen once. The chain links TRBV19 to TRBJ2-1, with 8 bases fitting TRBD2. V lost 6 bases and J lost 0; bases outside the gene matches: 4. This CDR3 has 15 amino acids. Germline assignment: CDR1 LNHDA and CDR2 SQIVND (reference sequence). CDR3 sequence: CASRTSGSSYNEQFF. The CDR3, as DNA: TGTGCCAGTAGGACAAGCGGGAGCTCCTACAATGAGCAGTTCTTC.

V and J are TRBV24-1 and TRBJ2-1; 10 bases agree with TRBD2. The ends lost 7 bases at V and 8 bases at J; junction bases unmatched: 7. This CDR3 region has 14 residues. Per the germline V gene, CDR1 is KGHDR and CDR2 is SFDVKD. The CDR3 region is CATSLAGVMDEQFF. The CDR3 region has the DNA TGTGCCACCAGCCTAGCGGGAGTTATGGATGAGCAGTTCTTC.

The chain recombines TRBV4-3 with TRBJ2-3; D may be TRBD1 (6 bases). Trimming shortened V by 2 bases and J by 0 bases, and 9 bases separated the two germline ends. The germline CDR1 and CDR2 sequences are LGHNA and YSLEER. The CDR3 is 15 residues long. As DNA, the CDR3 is TGCGCCAGCAGCCAATTGGACAGCAGCACAGATACGCAGTATTTT. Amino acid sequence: CASSQLDSSTDTQYF.

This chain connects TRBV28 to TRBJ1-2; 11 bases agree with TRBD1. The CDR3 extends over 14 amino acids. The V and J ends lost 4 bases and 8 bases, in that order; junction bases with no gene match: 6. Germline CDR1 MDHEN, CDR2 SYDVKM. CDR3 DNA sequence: TGTGCCAGCAGTTCTACGGGACAGGGGGAGGGCTACACCTTC. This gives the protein CASSSTGQGEGYTF.

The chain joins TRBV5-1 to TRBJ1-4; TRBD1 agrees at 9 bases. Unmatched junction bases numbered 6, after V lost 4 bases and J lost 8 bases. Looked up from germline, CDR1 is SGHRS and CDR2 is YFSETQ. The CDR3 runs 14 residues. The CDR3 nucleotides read TGCGCCAGCAGCATGGGACAGGGCCGCGAAAAACTGTTTTTT. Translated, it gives CASSMGQGREKLFF.

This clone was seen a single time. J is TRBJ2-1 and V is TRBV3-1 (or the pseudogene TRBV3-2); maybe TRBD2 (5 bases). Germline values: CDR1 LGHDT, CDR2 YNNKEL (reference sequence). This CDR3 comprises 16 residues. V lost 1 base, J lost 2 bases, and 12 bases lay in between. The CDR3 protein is CASSQVPADTYNEQFF. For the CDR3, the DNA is TGTGCCAGCAGCCAAGTGCCAGCGGATACCTACAATGAGCAGTTCTTC.

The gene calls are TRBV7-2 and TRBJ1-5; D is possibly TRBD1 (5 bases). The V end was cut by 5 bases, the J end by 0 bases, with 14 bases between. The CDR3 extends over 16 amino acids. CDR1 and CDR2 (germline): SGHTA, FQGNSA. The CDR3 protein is CASSIPDRYSNQPQHF. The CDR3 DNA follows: TGTGCCAGCAGCATCCCTGACAGATATAGCAATCAGCCCCAGCATTTT.

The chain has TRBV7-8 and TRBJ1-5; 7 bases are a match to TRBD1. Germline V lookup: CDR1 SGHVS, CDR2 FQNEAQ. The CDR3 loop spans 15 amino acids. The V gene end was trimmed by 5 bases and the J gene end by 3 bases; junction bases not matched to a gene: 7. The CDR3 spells CASSPRDRVNQPQHF. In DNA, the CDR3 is TGTGCCAGCAGCCCCCGGGACAGAGTCAATCAGCCCCAGCATTTT.

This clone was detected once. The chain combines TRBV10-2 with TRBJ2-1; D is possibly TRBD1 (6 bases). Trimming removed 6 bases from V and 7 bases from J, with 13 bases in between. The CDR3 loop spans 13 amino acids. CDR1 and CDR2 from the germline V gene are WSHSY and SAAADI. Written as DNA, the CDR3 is TGCGCCAGCAGGGTAACAGGGCGGAATGAGCAGTTCTTC. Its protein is CASRVTGRNEQFF.

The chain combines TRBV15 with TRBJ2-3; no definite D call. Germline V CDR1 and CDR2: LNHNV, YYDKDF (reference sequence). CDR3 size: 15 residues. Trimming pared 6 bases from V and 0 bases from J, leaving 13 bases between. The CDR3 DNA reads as TGTGCCACCAGTCGAGTCCCATTTAGCACAGATACGCAGTATTTT. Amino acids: CATSRVPFSTDTQYF. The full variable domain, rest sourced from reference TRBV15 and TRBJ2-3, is DAMVIQNPRYQVTQFGKPVTLSCSQTLNHNVMYWYQQKSSQAPKLLFHYYDKDFNNEADTPDNFQSRRPNTSFCFLDIRSPGLGDTAMYLCATSRVPFSTDTQYFGPGTRLTVL.

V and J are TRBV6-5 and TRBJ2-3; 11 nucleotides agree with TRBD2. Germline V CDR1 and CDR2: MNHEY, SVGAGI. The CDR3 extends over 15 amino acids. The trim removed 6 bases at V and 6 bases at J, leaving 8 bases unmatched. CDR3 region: CASSRLAGGPDTQYF. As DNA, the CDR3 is TGTGCCAGCAGCCGCCTAGCGGGGGGACCGGATACGCAGTATTTT.